This T cell receptor beta chain stems from a study of OX40 agonist ivuxolimab in advanced cancers. Whole-study context: Participants, approximately 81% male, averaged roughly 60 years of age, ranging from about 23 to 90. Study results and caveats: Some of the nonresponding patients also showed low levels of normalized T-cell clonal expansion.

In the case of this clone: Antigen unknown.

The V gene's germline CDR1 is KGHSH and CDR2 LQKENI. The CDR3 consists of 14 residues. Trimming removed 5 bases from V and 5 bases from J; junction bases left unmatched: 2. Only in-frame clones appear in the TCRdb table, and some are missing; sequencing was by immunoSEQ multiplex PCR. The profile shows 50,000 to 80,000 clones, 75% to 95% of them singletons. The sequence derives from an adult with an advanced solid tumor such as melanoma, head and neck, liver or kidney cancer. V usage is TRBV18 and J usage is TRBJ1-5; 11 bases are a match to TRBD1. This specimen was CD4+ or CD8+ T cells sorted from blood, taken in a trial of the OX40 agonist ivuxolimab. CDR3 loop: CASSGQGADQPQHF. In DNA, the CDR3 is TGTGCCAGCTCAGGACAGGGGGCTGATCAGCCCCAGCATTTT.